This is a list of T cell receptor beta chains from one sample in a study of T cell responses to AZD1222 COVID-19 vaccine. Measured with immunoSEQ multiplex PCR; TCRdb has only the in-frame clones, and not every one. The sample contains tens of thousands of clones, 85% to 90% of which appear only once. Material: peripheral blood, obtained on day 0 of AZD1222 vaccination. These TCRs come from an adult in good health. Each CDR3 is given with its conserved first and last residue. D genes are given only for firm matches. Some rows have no size entry. The others give once, few or many, or a class for an expanded clone.

V: TRBV2
J: TRBJ1-6
D: NA
size: NA
DNA: TGTGCCAGCAGTGTGCAGACCTATAATTCACCCCTCCACTTT
CDR3: CASSVQTYNSPLHF

V: TRBV19
J: TRBJ1-1
D: NA
size: NA
DNA: TGTGCCACCGAGGACAGCAACACTGAAGCTTTCTTT
CDR3: CATEDSNTEAFF

V: TRBV7-3
J: TRBJ1-2
D: NA
size: NA
DNA: TGTGCCAGTTCGCTCCCGGGCTATGGCTACACCTTC
CDR3: CASSLPGYGYTF

V: TRBV11-2
J: TRBJ1-5
D: NA
size: NA
DNA: TGTGCCAGCAGCTCCTTAAATCAGCCCCAGCATTTT
CDR3: CASSSLNQPQHF

V: TRBV3-1/TRBV3-2
J: TRBJ1-4
D: TRBD1
size: NA
DNA: TGTGCCAGCAGCTCTCGACAGGGTGAGGAAAAACTGTTTTTT
CDR3: CASSSRQGEEKLFF

V: TRBV18
J: TRBJ1-2
D: NA
size: NA
DNA: TGTGCCAGCTCACCCGGGACGGCTGGCTACACCTTC
CDR3: CASSPGTAGYTF

V: TRBV11-1
J: TRBJ2-5
D: NA
size: NA
DNA: TGTGCCAGCAGCTTAGGGCTCGGCGACCAGTACTTC
CDR3: CASSLGLGDQYF

V: TRBV3-1/TRBV3-2
J: TRBJ1-1
D: TRBD1
size: NA
DNA: TGTGCCAGCAGACCAGGGGGCGCGGTCACTGAAGCTTTCTTT
CDR3: CASRPGGAVTEAFF

V: TRBV10-2
J: TRBJ1-5
D: NA
size: NA
DNA: TGCGCCAGCAGGCTAGACAGCGCGAAGCCCCAGCATTTT
CDR3: CASRLDSAKPQHF

V: TRBV28
J: TRBJ1-6
D: NA
size: NA
DNA: TGTGCCAGCAGTTTCCACGGGACCCATTATAATTCACCCCTCCACTTT
CDR3: CASSFHGTHYNSPLHF

V: TRBV12-3/TRBV12-4
J: TRBJ2-2
D: NA
size: NA
DNA: TGTGCCAGCAGTTTAGTAGGCCCCGGGGAGCTGTTTTTT
CDR3: CASSLVGPGELFF

V: TRBV6-5
J: TRBJ1-2
D: NA
size: NA
DNA: TGTGCCAGCAGTTACAGGTGGGGGCAAACGTCCGGCTACACCTTC
CDR3: CASSYRWGQTSGYTF

V: TRBV18
J: TRBJ2-3
D: NA
size: NA
DNA: TGTGCCTCGCAGGGGGGGCTCCACGCAGATACGCAGTATTTT
CDR3: CASQGGLHADTQYF

V: TRBV6-5
J: TRBJ2-3
D: NA
size: NA
DNA: TGTGCCAGCAGTTACAACGGGCCAGATACGCAGTATTTT
CDR3: CASSYNGPDTQYF

V: TRBV11-2
J: TRBJ2-7
D: TRBD1
size: NA
DNA: TGTGCCAGCAGCTTAGATCCCCCTTTCGGGACAGGGATATCCTACGAGCAGTACTTC
CDR3: CASSLDPPFGTGISYEQYF

V: TRBV6-5
J: TRBJ2-2
D: TRBD1
size: NA
DNA: TGTGCCAGCAGTTTCGGACAGGGTGAGCTGTTTTTT
CDR3: CASSFGQGELFF

V: TRBV18
J: TRBJ2-7
D: TRBD2
size: NA
DNA: TGTGCCAGCTCACCAGGGACTAGCGTAACCTACGAGCAGTACTTC
CDR3: CASSPGTSVTYEQYF

V: TRBV7-2
J: TRBJ1-3
D: TRBD1
size: NA
DNA: TGTGCCAGCAGCCGTGACAGGGTGCCTGGAAACACCATATATTTT
CDR3: CASSRDRVPGNTIYF

V: TRBV9
J: TRBJ1-1
D: NA
size: few
DNA: TGTGCCAGCAGGCCCGCAGGAGACGCGGGGGGCACTGAAGCTTTCTTT
CDR3: CASRPAGDAGGTEAFF

V: TRBV6-5
J: TRBJ1-5
D: TRBD1
size: NA
DNA: TGTGCCGAAGGGAGGGGACAGGAGGATCAGCCCCAGCATTTT
CDR3: CAEGRGQEDQPQHF

V: TRBV7-9
J: TRBJ2-3
D: NA
size: few
DNA: TGTGCCAGCAGCTTACAGGCAGATACGCAGTATTTT
CDR3: CASSLQADTQYF

V: TRBV7-3
J: TRBJ2-3
D: NA
size: NA
DNA: TGTGCCAGCAGCCCCACAGGAATTAGCACAGATACGCAGTATTTT
CDR3: CASSPTGISTDTQYF

V: TRBV11-1
J: TRBJ1-1
D: NA
size: NA
DNA: TGTGCCAGCAGCTTCCCCGGTTGGTCGGGAGCTGAAGCTTTCTTT
CDR3: CASSFPGWSGAEAFF

V: TRBV4-1
J: TRBJ2-5
D: TRBD2
size: NA
DNA: TGCGCCAGCAGCCAAGATCGGGCCATCGGGGGGGCCGAAGAGACCCAGTACTTC
CDR3: CASSQDRAIGGAEETQYF

V: TRBV5-6
J: TRBJ2-1
D: TRBD2
size: NA
DNA: TGTGCCAGCAGCGTTCCACTAGCGGCCTCCTACAATGAGCAGTTCTTC
CDR3: CASSVPLAASYNEQFF

V: TRBV15
J: TRBJ1-2
D: NA
size: NA
DNA: TGTGCCACCAGCAGGGATGGCGTCTATGGCTACACCTTC
CDR3: CATSRDGVYGYTF

V: TRBV1
J: TRBJ2-2
D: NA
size: NA
DNA: TGCACCAGCAGCCCAAGCGGGGGGGCTATGGGCGGGGAGCTGTTTTTT
CDR3: CTSSPSGGAMGGELFF

V: TRBV7-9
J: TRBJ1-2
D: NA
size: NA
DNA: TGTGCCAGCAGCTGGGATGGCGGGGGCAGGGGCCCCTATGGCTACACCTTC
CDR3: CASSWDGGGRGPYGYTF

V: TRBV4-1
J: TRBJ1-4
D: NA
size: few
DNA: TGCGCCAGCAGCCAAGGGTCCCTGGCAACTAATGAAAAACTGTTTTTT
CDR3: CASSQGSLATNEKLFF

V: TRBV23-1
J: TRBJ2-2
D: NA
size: NA
DNA: TGCGCCAGCAGTCACTATAACAGGGCCTCGAACACCGGGGAGCTGTTTTTT
CDR3: CASSHYNRASNTGELFF

V: TRBV4-1
J: TRBJ1-5
D: NA
size: NA
DNA: TGCGCCAGCAGCCAAGGGGTGACAGATAGCAATCAGCCCCAGCATTTT
CDR3: CASSQGVTDSNQPQHF

V: TRBV5-4
J: TRBJ1-2
D: TRBD1
size: NA
DNA: TGTGCCAGCAGCCCGAACAGGGGGTTGGACTATGGCTACACCTTC
CDR3: CASSPNRGLDYGYTF

V: TRBV30
J: TRBJ1-1
D: NA
size: NA
DNA: TGTGTCTGGAGTGCCACTGTGGGGGACACTGAAGCTTTCTTT
CDR3: CVWSATVGDTEAFF

V: TRBV7-9
J: TRBJ1-5
D: NA
size: NA
DNA: TGTGCCAGCAGCCCGGAGGGTCAGCCCCAGCATTTT
CDR3: CASSPEGQPQHF

V: TRBV18
J: TRBJ2-1
D: NA
size: NA
DNA: TGTGCCAGCTCACCACTTCCTGGACAAAGCTCCTACAATGAGCAGTTCTTC
CDR3: CASSPLPGQSSYNEQFF

V: TRBV4-1
J: TRBJ1-2
D: NA
size: NA
DNA: TGCGCCAGCAGCCAGGGTACAGGGCTCGGCTATGGCTACACCTTC
CDR3: CASSQGTGLGYGYTF

V: TRBV29-1
J: TRBJ1-2
D: TRBD1
size: NA
DNA: TGCAGCGTTGCCCGAGACAGGGACAGTGGCTACACCTTC
CDR3: CSVARDRDSGYTF

V: TRBV7-9
J: TRBJ1-1
D: NA
size: NA
DNA: TGTGCCAGCAGCTTAGGGGGCATGAACACTGAAGCTTTCTTT
CDR3: CASSLGGMNTEAFF

V: TRBV27
J: TRBJ2-3
D: NA
size: NA
DNA: TGTGCCAGCAGTCCACCGGGACTCCCGGTATCGGATACGCAGTATTTT
CDR3: CASSPPGLPVSDTQYF

V: TRBV9
J: TRBJ2-3
D: NA
size: NA
DNA: TGTGCCAGCAGCGCGACGGGCACAGATACGCAGTATTTT
CDR3: CASSATGTDTQYF

V: TRBV14
J: TRBJ1-6
D: TRBD1
size: once
DNA: TGTGCCAGCAGCCAAGAGGCCAGGGGGGACTATAATTCACCCCTCCACTTT
CDR3: CASSQEARGDYNSPLHF

V: TRBV7-2
J: TRBJ2-5
D: TRBD2
size: NA
DNA: TGTGCCAGCAGCTTAAGGGTTAGCGGGGACGCACGGGAGACCCAGTACTTC
CDR3: CASSLRVSGDARETQYF

V: TRBV27
J: TRBJ2-5
D: NA
size: NA
DNA: TGTGCCAGCAGTTTAAAGGACAGTCAAGAGACCCAGTACTTC
CDR3: CASSLKDSQETQYF

V: TRBV18
J: TRBJ2-2
D: TRBD1
size: NA
DNA: TGTGCCAGCTCACCACAACAGGGGTCGAACACCGGGGAGCTGTTTTTT
CDR3: CASSPQQGSNTGELFF

V: TRBV27
J: TRBJ1-2
D: TRBD1
size: NA
DNA: TGTGCCAGCAGTTTACTCGGGACAGGGGATGGCTATGGCTACACCTTC
CDR3: CASSLLGTGDGYGYTF

V: TRBV7-2
J: TRBJ2-1
D: TRBD2
size: NA
DNA: TGTGCCAGCAGCTTAGGTAGCGGGGGGGAAGAGCAGTTCTTC
CDR3: CASSLGSGGEEQFF

V: TRBV25-1
J: TRBJ2-7
D: TRBD1
size: once
DNA: TGTGCCAGCAGTTATGGACAGGGGGAGATCGAGCAGTACTTC
CDR3: CASSYGQGEIEQYF

V: TRBV27
J: TRBJ1-6
D: NA
size: NA
DNA: TGTGCCACCAGGGAGGGAGGGTCCTATAATTCACCCCTCCACTTT
CDR3: CATREGGSYNSPLHF

V: TRBV7-9
J: TRBJ2-7
D: NA
size: NA
DNA: TGTGCCAGCAGCTTATACCGAGTCCGGGACAACTCCTACGAGCAGTACTTC
CDR3: CASSLYRVRDNSYEQYF

V: TRBV2
J: TRBJ2-7
D: NA
size: NA
DNA: TGTGCCAGCAATCAGGGGACCTCCTACGAGCAGTACTTC
CDR3: CASNQGTSYEQYF

V: TRBV6-2/TRBV6-3
J: TRBJ1-2
D: NA
size: NA
DNA: TGTGCCAGCAGTTACCCCAACCCGTTCGACATCGGCTACACCTTC
CDR3: CASSYPNPFDIGYTF

V: TRBV14
J: TRBJ2-7
D: NA
size: NA
DNA: TGTGCCAGCAGCCACCCCTTGGCTGGGAGCTCCTACGAGCAGTACTTC
CDR3: CASSHPLAGSSYEQYF

V: TRBV7-6
J: TRBJ1-2
D: TRBD1
size: once
DNA: TGTGCCAGCAGCCCCCGACAGGGTAATAGTAATGGCTACACCTTC
CDR3: CASSPRQGNSNGYTF